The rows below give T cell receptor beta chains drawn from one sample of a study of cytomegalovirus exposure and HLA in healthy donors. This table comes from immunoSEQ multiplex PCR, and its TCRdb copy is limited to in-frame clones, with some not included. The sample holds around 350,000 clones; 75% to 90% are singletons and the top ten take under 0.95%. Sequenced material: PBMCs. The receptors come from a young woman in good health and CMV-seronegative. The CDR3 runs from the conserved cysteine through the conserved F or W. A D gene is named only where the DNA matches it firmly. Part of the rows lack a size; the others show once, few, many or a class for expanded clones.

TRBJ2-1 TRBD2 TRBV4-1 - TGCGCCAGCAGCCAAGTTTCGGGAGGGGTTGGTGAGCAGTTCTTC CASSQVSGGVGEQFF
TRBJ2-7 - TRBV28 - TGTGCCAGCAGCAACTGGGACGGACAGATGGAGCAGTACTTC CASSNWDGQMEQYF
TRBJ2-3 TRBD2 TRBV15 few TGTGCCACCAGCAGAGGGACTAGCGGGGGGGCAGATACGCAGTATTTT CATSRGTSGGADTQYF
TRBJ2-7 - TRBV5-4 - TGTGCCAGCAGCTTCCAGACACCTCCCTACGAGCAGTACTTC CASSFQTPPYEQYF
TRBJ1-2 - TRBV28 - TGTGCCAGCAGTTGGGCCCAAACCAACTATGGCTACACCTTC CASSWAQTNYGYTF
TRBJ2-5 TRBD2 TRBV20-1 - TGCAGTGCCCCAGGGAGGGCGACCCAGTACTTC CSAPGRATQYF
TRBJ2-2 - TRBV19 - TGTGCCAGTAGTTTTAGGGGTGGCACCGGGGAGCTGTTTTTT CASSFRGGTGELFF
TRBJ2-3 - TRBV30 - TGTGCCTGCCTCCGGGGGTACCGAACAGATACGCAGTATTTT CACLRGYRTDTQYF
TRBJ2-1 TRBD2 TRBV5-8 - TGTGCCAGCAGCTTGATTTTCGTAGCGGGAGGTAGGAATGAGCAGTTCTTC CASSLIFVAGGRNEQFF
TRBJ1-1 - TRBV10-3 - TGTGCCATCAGTGACCACGACAGTTGGAACACTGAAGCTTTCTTT CAISDHDSWNTEAFF
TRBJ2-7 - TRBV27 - TGTGCCAGCAGTTTAGGGGTAGGGGCGGAATCCTACGAGCAGTACTTC CASSLGVGAESYEQYF
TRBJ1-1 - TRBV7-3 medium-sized TGTGCCAGCAGCTTAAGAAGCGTCGAGGGAGATTTGACTGAAGCTTTCTTT CASSLRSVEGDLTEAFF
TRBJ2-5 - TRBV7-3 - TGTGCCAGCAGCTTAAGCAGTAAAGAGACCCAGTACTTC CASSLSSKETQYF
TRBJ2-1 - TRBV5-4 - TGTGCCAGCAGCTTGGTGGCTGTCCACCATGAGCAGTTCTTC CASSLVAVHHEQFF
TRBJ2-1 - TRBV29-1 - TGCAGCGTTGAAGATGGATTAGCGTTCTACAATGAGCAGTTCTTC CSVEDGLAFYNEQFF
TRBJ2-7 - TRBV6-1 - TGTGCCAGCAGCCACGCACCGGGGGTCGAGCAGTACTTC CASSHAPGVEQYF
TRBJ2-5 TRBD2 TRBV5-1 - TGCGCCAGCAGCCGCGCCGGGACTAGCGTCCAAGAGACCCAGTACTTC CASSRAGTSVQETQYF